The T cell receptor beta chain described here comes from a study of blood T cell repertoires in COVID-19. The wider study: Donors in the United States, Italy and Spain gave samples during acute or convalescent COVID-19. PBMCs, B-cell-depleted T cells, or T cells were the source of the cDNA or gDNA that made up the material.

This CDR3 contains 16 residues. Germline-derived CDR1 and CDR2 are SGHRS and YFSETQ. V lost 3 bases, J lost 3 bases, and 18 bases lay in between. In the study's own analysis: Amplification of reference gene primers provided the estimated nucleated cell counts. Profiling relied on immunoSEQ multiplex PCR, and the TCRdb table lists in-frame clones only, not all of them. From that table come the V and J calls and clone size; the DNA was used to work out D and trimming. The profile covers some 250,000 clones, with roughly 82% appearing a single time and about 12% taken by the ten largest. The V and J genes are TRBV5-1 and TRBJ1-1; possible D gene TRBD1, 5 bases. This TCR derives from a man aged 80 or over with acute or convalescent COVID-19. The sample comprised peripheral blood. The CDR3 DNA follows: TGCGCCAGCAGCTCCATGGGCCGAGGAGGGGACACTGAAGCTTTCTTT. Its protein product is CASSSMGRGGDTEAFF.